A single sample is the source of the 3 T cell receptor beta chains below, sequenced in a study of graft-versus-host responses after intestinal transplantation. Sequencing was performed with immunoSEQ multiplex PCR; in TCRdb, only in-frame clones are kept and a portion is missing. The table shows roughly 29,000 clones, with roughly 87% occurring only once. This specimen was PBMCs, taken nearly 470 days after intestinal transplantation. All receptors derive from a human patient who received an intestinal transplant, so some T cells may come from the graft donor.

The J gene is TRBJ2-3, the V gene TRBV11-2, with D possibly being TRBD1 or TRBD2 (6 bases each). Germline V gene lookup returns CDR1 SGHAT and CDR2 FQNNGV. V shed 2 bases and J shed 2 bases, with 14 bases lying between them. CDR3 length equals 16 residues. CDR3 loop: CASSLLGGPYTDTQYF. For the CDR3, the DNA is TGTGCCAGCAGCTTATTGGGGGGCCCCTACACAGATACGCAGTATTTT.

The chain carries TRBV1 and TRBJ2-6. TRBV1 represents a pseudogene. The CDR3 has 18 residues. The CDR3 DNA reads TGCACCAGCAGTGGGGATGGTTTGTGCACAAATCGGGCCAACGTCCTGACTTTC. It translates to CTSSGDGLCTNRANVLTF.

This sequence joins TRBV28 and TRBJ2-3, with 8 bases matching TRBD1. Germline-derived CDR1 and CDR2 are MDHEN and SYDVKM. Trimming removed 6 bases from V and 1 base from J; junction bases left unmatched: 6. This CDR3 has 15 amino acids. CDR3 nucleotides: TGTGCCAGCAGACCACAGGGGGTGGGCACAGATACGCAGTATTTT. This encodes CASRPQGVGTDTQYF.